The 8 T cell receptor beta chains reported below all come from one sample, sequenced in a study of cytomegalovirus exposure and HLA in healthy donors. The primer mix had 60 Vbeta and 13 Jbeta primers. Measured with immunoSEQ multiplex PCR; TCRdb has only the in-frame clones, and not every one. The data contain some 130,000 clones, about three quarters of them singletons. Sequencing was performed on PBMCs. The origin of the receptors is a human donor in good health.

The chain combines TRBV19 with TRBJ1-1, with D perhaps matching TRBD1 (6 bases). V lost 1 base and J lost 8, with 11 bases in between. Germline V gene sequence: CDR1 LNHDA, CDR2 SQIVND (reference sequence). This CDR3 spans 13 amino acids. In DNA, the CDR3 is TGTGCCAGTAGTATAGTCAGGGGTTCCGAAGCTTTCTTT. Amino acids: CASSIVRGSEAFF.

The CDR3 sequence: CASSEWGDPTGGEQYF. As DNA, the CDR3 is TGTGCCAGCAGTGAATGGGGCGATCCCACAGGGGGCGAGCAGTACTTC. The gene calls are TRBV2 and TRBJ2-7; 8 bases are a match to TRBD1. The CDR3 covers 16 residues. Unmatched junction bases numbered 12, after V lost 2 bases and J lost 6 bases. Germline V gene lookup returns CDR1 SNHLY and CDR2 FYNNEI.

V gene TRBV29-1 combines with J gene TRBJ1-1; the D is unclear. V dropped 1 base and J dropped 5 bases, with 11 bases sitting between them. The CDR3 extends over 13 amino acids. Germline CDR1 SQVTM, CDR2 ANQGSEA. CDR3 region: CSVEGRGGTEAFF. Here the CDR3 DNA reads TGCAGCGTTGAAGGGAGAGGTGGAACTGAAGCTTTCTTT.

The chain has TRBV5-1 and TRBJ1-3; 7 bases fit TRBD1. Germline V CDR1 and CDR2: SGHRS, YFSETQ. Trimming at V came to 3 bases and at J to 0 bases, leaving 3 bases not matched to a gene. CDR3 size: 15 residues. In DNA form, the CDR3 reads TGCGCCAGCAGCTCGGGACAGTTCTCTGGAAACACCATATATTTT. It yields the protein CASSSGQFSGNTIYF.

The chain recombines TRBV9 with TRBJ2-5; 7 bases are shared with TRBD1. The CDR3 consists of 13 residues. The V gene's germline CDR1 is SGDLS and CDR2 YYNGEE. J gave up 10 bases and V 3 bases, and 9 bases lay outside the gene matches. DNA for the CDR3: TGTGCCAGCAGCGCCGGGACAGATAGGAACCAGTACTTC. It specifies CASSAGTDRNQYF.

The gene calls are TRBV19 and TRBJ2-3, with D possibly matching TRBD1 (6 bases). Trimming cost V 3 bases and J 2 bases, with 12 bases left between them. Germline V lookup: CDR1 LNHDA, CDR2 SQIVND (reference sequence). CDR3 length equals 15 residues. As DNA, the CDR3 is TGTGCCAGTAGTATCGGTGGGGGCACCACAGATACGCAGTATTTT. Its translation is CASSIGGGTTDTQYF.

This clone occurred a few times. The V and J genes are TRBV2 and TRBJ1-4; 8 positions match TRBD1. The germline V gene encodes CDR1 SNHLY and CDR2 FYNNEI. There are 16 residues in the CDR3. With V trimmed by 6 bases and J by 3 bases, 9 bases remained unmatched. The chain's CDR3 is CASRQQQGAANEKLFF. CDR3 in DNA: TGTGCCAGCAGACAGCAGCAGGGGGCGGCTAATGAAAAACTGTTTTTT.

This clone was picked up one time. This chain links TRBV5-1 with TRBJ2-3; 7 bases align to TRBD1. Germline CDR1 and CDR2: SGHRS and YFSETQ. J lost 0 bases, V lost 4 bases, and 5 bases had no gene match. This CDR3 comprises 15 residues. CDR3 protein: CASSLPGQSTDTQYF. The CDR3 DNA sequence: TGCGCCAGCAGCCTACCGGGACAGAGCACAGATACGCAGTATTTT.